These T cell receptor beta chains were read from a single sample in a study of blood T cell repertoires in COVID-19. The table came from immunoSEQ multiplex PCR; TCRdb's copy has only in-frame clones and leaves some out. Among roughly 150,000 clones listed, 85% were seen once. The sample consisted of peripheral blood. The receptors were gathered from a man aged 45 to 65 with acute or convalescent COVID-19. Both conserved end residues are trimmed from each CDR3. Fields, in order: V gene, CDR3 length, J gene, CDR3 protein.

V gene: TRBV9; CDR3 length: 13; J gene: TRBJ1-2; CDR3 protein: ASSVEYGVNYGYT
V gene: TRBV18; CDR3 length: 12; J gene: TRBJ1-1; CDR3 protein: ASSHGRENTEAF
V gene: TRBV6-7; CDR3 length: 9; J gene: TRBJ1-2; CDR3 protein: ASSCGQNYT
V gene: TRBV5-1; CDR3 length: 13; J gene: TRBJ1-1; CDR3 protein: ASSLVWGVNTEAF
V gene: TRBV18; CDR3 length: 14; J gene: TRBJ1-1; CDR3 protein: ASSPLSVQGDTEAF
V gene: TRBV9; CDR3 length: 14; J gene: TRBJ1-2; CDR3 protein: ASSSLIDRANYGYT
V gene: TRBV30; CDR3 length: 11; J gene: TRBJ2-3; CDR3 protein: AWSRGGADTQY
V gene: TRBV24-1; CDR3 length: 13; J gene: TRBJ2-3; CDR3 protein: ATSDFAQGTDTQY
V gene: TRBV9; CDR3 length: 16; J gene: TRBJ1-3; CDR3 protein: ASSDHRGEGNPGNTIY
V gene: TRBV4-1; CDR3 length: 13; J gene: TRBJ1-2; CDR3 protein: ASSQVPTELYGYT
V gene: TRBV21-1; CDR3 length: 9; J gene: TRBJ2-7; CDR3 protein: ASGDRDEQY
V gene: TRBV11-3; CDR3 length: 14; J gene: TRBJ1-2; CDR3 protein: ASSLDYRDRNYGYT
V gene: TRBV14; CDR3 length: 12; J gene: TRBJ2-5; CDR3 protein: ASSQDLTGLTQY
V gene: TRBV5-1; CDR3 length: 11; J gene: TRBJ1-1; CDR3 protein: ASSHVGDTEAF
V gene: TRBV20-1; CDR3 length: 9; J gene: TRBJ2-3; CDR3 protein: SALLPDTQY
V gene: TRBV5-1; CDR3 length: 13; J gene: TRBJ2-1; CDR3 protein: ASSPTREGWDEQF
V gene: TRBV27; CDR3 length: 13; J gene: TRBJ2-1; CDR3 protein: ASSLFPESYNEQF
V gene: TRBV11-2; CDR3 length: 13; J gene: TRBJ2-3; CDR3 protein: ASRPDRGATDTQY
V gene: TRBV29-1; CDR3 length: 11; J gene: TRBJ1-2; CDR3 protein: SVGDRTSYGYT
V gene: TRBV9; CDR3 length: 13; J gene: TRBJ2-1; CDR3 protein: ASSFGGAVGNEQF
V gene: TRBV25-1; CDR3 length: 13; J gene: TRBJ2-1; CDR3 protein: ASSRLAGGGNEQF
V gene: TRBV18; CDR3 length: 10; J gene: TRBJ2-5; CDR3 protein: ASSLDQETQY
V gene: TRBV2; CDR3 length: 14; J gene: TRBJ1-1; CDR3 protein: ASSGGTGGLNTEAF
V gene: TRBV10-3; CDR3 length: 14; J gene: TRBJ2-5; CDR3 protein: AISEGLAGHQETQY
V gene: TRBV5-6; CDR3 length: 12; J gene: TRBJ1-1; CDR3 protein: ASTFWGLNTEAF
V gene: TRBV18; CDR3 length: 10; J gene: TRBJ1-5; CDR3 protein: ASSRTNQPQH
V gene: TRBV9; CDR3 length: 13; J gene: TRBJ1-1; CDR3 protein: ASSPQDRMNTEAF
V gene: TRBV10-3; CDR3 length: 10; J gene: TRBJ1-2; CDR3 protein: AIKADRGGYT
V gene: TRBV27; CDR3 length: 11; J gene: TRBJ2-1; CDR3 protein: ASKRAPINEQF
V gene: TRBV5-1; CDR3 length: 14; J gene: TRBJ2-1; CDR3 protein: ASSPSGIPTYNEQF
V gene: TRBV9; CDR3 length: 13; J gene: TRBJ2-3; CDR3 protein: ASSPPGGRTDTQY
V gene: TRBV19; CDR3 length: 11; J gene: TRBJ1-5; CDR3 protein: ASSLPSNQPQH
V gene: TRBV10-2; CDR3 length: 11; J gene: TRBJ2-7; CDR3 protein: ASSESWGGEQY
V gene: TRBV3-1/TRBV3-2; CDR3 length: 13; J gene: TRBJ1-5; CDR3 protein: ASSWGQAFNQPQH